The 19 T cell receptor beta chains below were found in one sample sequenced in a study of neurological immune-mediated disorders. TCRdb redid the calling of the 5' RACE reads with MiXCR, one entry per CDR3 protein. Here the sample spans 30,000 to 40,000 distinct CDR3 sequences, 3.5% to 4% being singletons. Sequencing was performed on PBMCs. The receptors originated from a man younger than 45 with multiple sclerosis.

The chain links TRBV3-1 to TRBJ2-5; the match to TRBD2 covers 10 bases. Germline CDR1 reads LGHDT; CDR2 reads YNNKEL (reference sequence). The CDR3 runs 15 residues. Unmatched junction bases numbered 6, after V lost 4 bases and J lost 4 bases. CDR3 region: CASSPALAGAETQYF. Here the CDR3 DNA reads TGTGCCAGCAGCCCGGCTCTAGCGGGGGCAGAGACCCAGTACTTC.

In its sample, this clonotype was seen many times. This sequence joins TRBV4-3 and TRBJ2-7; 10 bases agree with TRBD2. This CDR3 region has 15 residues. With 2 bases clipped from V and 4 bases from J, the junction kept 5 bases outside the gene matches. CDR1 and CDR2 (germline): LGHNA, YSLEER. The CDR3 is CASSQLAGGLYEQYF. The CDR3 DNA reads TGCGCCAGCAGCCAATTAGCGGGGGGCTTATACGAGCAGTACTTC.

Regarding this clonotype: An end of the junction differs from the germline gene, which may be a read error. The chain uses TRBV6-5 and TRBJ2-6, with a possible D match to TRBD1 (5 bases). The CDR3 contains 15 residues. The germline V gene has CDR1 MNHEY and CDR2 SVGAGI. CDR3 in DNA: TGTGCCAGCAGTGGAGAGAGCTCTGGGGCCAAAGTCCTGACTTTC. This gives the protein CASSGESSGAKVLTF.

This clonotype occurred many times. The chain recombines TRBV11-1 with TRBJ1-1; D unclear. This CDR3 has 13 amino acids. Germline CDR1 reads SGHAT; CDR2 reads FQDESV (reference sequence). The V gene lost 5 bases and the J gene lost 1 base, with 8 bases spanning the gap. Written as DNA, the CDR3 is TGTGCCAGCAGCCGAGGTTGGAACACTGAAGCTTTCTTT. The encoded protein is CASSRGWNTEAFF.

The table lists this clonotype with a few counts. The chain uses TRBV20-1 and TRBJ2-2; D is perhaps TRBD2 (6 bases). This CDR3 is built from 12 residues. From germline, CDR1 is DFQATT and CDR2 SNEGSKA (reference sequence). V was clipped by 3 bases and J by 7 bases, with 9 bases between them. DNA for the CDR3: TGCAGTGCTAGCGGGGGAGGCGGGGAGCTGTTTTTT. Its protein product is CSASGGGGELFF.

This clonotype was recorded at least ten times. V gene TRBV5-6 combines with J gene TRBJ2-7, with TRBD1 matching over 12 bases. J lost 3 bases, V lost 0 bases, and 10 bases had no gene match. CDR3 length equals 18 residues. Germline CDR1 SGHDT, CDR2 YYEEEE. The CDR3 sequence: CASSLGDRGQMRGYEQYF. The CDR3 DNA reads as TGTGCCAGCAGCTTGGGGGACAGGGGGCAGATGAGAGGCTACGAGCAGTACTTC.

This clonotype was seen a few times. J is TRBJ1-5 and V is TRBV20-1; no definite D call. Trimming left V 6 bases short and J 0 bases short, with 9 bases between. This CDR3 is 13 amino acids long. CDR1 is DFQATT, CDR2 SNEGSKA, per germline (reference sequence). The CDR3 sequence is CSARTDSNQPQHF. For the CDR3, the DNA is TGCAGTGCAAGGACGGATAGCAATCAGCCCCAGCATTTT.

Many counts were recorded for this clonotype. The chain uses TRBV12-3 or TRBV12-4 and TRBJ2-5; the D call may be TRBD1 or TRBD2 (5 bases each). The CDR3 is made up of 14 amino acids. Deletions cut 6 bases from V and 2 bases from J, with 13 bases between. The CDR3 here is CASSLTGAQETQYF. CDR3 in DNA: TGTGCCAGCAGCTTAACCGGGGCGCAAGAGACCCAGTACTTC.

This rearrangement joins TRBV7-2 to TRBJ2-5, with a possible D match to TRBD2 (7 bases). V lost 10 bases, J lost 4 bases, and 16 bases lay in between. Germline V lookup: CDR1 SGHTA, CDR2 FQGNSA. The CDR3 sequence is 13 residues long. The CDR3 is CATSRGALETQYF. CDR3 DNA sequence: TGTGCCACGTCCCGGGGGGCTTTAGAGACCCAGTACTTC.

This clonotype was counted ten times or more. The chain carries TRBV12-3 or TRBV12-4 and TRBJ2-7, with TRBD2 as a possible D gene (7 bases). The CDR3 contains 15 residues. The V and J ends lost 3 bases and 7 bases respectively, with 19 bases between them. The CDR3 region is CASSFFRGATNEQYF. The CDR3 nucleotides are TGTGCCAGCAGTTTTTTTCGGGGGGCAACGAATGAGCAGTACTTC.

This clonotype was counted ten times or more. The chain recombines TRBV20-1 with TRBJ2-7; 10 positions agree with TRBD1. Trimming cost V 5 bases and J 2 bases; bases outside gene matches: 3. The germline CDR1 and CDR2 sequences are DFQATT and SNEGSKA (reference sequence). This CDR3 is 13 amino acids long. The CDR3 coding sequence is TGCAGTGCTTCAGGACAGGGGGCCTACGAGCAGTACTTC. The encoded protein is CSASGQGAYEQYF.

This clonotype was seen only a few times. J is TRBJ1-2 and V is TRBV12-3 or TRBV12-4, with TRBD1 matching over 9 bases. The CDR3 covers 15 residues. With 6 bases clipped from V and 2 bases from J, the junction kept 7 bases outside the gene matches. CDR3 nucleotide sequence: TGTGCCAGCAGACCTACAGGGGGCGGCAACTATGGCTACACCTTC. Its protein product is CASRPTGGGNYGYTF.

This clonotype was observed at least ten times. The chain recombines TRBV5-6 with TRBJ2-3; D may be TRBD2 (6 bases). Trimming cost V 2 bases and J 3 bases, with 19 bases left between them. Germline CDR1 and CDR2: SGHDT and YYEEEE. This CDR3 has 17 amino acids. CDR3 sequence (DNA): TGTGCCAGCAGCTTTGGAGTCGGAGTGGGGAGGACAGATACGCAGTATTTT. It translates to CASSFGVGVGRTDTQYF.

This clonotype has at least ten counts. This chain links TRBV29-1 with TRBJ1-1; perhaps TRBD1 as D (5 bases). Trimming took 7 bases from V and 0 from J, leaving 18 bases between them. CDR3 length equals 15 residues. CDR1 is SQVTM, CDR2 ANQGSEA, per germline. CDR3 sequence reads: CSADPGQGMNTEAFF. The CDR3 DNA reads as TGCAGCGCTGACCCCGGACAAGGAATGAACACTGAAGCTTTCTTT. Variable domain in full (rest from reference TRBV29-1 and TRBJ1-1): SAVISQKPSRDICQRGTSLTIQCQVDSQVTMMFWYRQQPGQSLTLIATANQGSEATYESGFVIDKFPISRPNLTFSTLTVSNMSPEDSSIYLCSADPGQGMNTEAFFGQGTRLTVV.

This clonotype was recorded at least ten times. The V gene is TRBV12-5, the J gene TRBJ2-2; D perhaps matches TRBD1 (5 bases). The CDR3 spans 14 residues. Trimming shortened V by 0 bases and J by 5 bases, and 7 bases separated the two germline ends. Germline V gene lookup returns CDR1 LGHNT and CDR2 FRNRAP. The CDR3 loop is CASGLVRGTGELFF. CDR3 nucleotide sequence: TGTGCTAGTGGTTTGGTAAGGGGTACCGGGGAGCTGTTTTTT. Using reference TRBV12-5 and TRBJ2-2 for the parts outside the CDR3, the full variable domain is DARVTQTPRHKVTEMGQEVTMRCQPILGHNTVFWYRQTMMQGLELLAYFRNRAPLDDSGMPKDRFSAEMPDATLATLKIQPSEPRDSAVYFCASGLVRGTGELFFGEGSRLTVL.

By its share, this clonotype is medium-sized. This chain uses TRBV20-1 with TRBJ2-5; 8 bases align to TRBD1. V lost 3 bases, J lost 6 bases, and 3 bases stayed unmatched. The CDR3 contains 12 residues. Per germline, CDR1 DFQATT and CDR2 SNEGSKA (reference sequence). Written as DNA, the CDR3 is TGCAGTGCTAGTCAGGGGGCAAAGACCCAGTACTTC. This gives the protein CSASQGAKTQYF.

By its share, this clonotype is medium-sized (0.01 to 0.1%). This sequence joins TRBV5-1 and TRBJ1-1; TRBD1 matches at 7 bases. There are 15 residues in the CDR3. Germline V lookup: CDR1 SGHRS, CDR2 YFSETQ. V shed 5 bases, J shed 0 bases, and the junction held 7 bases outside the gene matches. CDR3 coding DNA: TGCGCCAGCAGTTCCGCCGGGACAGTGAACACTGAAGCTTTCTTT. This codes for CASSSAGTVNTEAFF.

In regard to this clonotype: One junction end disagrees with the germline gene, perhaps due to a read error. V and J are TRBV3-1 and TRBJ2-3; 10 nucleotides match TRBD2. Per germline, CDR1 LGHDT and CDR2 YNNKEL (reference sequence). The CDR3 covers 18 residues. The DNA of the CDR3 is TGTGCCAGCAGCCAAGTTATGTCTAGCGGGGGCCGGGAAGGTGACAGGAATTTT. This codes for CASSQVMSSGGREGDRNF.

This clonotype was counted many times. This sequence joins TRBV10-3 and TRBJ1-1, with a weak D call TRBD1 (6 bases). CDR1 is ENHRY, CDR2 SYGVKD, per germline. V was cut by 7 bases and J by 10 bases, with 22 bases left in between. The CDR3 covers 14 residues. CDR3 nucleotide sequence: TGTGCCATCATGGAACAGGGTAACCGGGCTGTAGCTTTCTTT. Translation gives CAIMEQGNRAVAFF.